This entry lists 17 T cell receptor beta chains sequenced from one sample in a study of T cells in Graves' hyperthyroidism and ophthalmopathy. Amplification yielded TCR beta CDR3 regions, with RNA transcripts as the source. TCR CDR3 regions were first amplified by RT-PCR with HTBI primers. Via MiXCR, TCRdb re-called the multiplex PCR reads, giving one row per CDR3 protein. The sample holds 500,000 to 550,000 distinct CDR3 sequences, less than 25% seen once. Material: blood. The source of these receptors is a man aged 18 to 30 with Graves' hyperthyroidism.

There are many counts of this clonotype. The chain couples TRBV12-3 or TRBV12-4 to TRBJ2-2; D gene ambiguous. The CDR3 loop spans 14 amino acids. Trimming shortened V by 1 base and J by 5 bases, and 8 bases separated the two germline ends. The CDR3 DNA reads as TGTGCCAGCAGTTTAGGGCAGAGGACCGGGGAGCTGTTTTTT. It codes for CASSLGQRTGELFF.

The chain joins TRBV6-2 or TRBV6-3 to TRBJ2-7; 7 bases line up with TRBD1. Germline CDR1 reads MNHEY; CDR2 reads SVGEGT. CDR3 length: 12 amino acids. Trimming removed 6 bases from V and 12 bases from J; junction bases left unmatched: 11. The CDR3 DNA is TGTGCCAGCAGCTCCTACTGGGACAGTGCGTACTTC. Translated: CASSSYWDSAYF.

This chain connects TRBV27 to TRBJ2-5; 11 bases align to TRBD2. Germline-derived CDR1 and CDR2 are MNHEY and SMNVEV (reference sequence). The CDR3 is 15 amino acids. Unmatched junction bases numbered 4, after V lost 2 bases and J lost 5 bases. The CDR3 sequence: CASSLILAGDETQYF. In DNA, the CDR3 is TGTGCCAGCAGTTTAATACTAGCGGGAGATGAGACCCAGTACTTC.

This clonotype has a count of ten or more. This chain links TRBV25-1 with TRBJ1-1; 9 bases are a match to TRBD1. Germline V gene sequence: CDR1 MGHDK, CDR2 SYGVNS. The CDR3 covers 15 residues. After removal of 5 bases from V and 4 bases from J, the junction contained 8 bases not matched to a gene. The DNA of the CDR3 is TGTGCCAGCAGTAGACCCGACAGGGGGAGCACTGAAGCTTTCTTT. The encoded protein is CASSRPDRGSTEAFF.

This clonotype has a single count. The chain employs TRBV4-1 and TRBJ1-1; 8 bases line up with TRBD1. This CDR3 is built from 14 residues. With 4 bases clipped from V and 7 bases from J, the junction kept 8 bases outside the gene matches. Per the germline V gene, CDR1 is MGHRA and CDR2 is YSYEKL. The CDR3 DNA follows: TGCGCCAGCAGCCCCGGACAGGGACCAATTGAAGCTTTCTTT. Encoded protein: CASSPGQGPIEAFF.

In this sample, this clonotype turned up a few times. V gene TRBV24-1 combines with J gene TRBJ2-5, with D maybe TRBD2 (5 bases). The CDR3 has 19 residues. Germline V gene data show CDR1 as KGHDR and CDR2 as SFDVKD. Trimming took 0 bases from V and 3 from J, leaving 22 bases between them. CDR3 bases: TGTGCCACCAGTGATTTGCCTTACCCCCTCGCCGAGGGTGAAGAGACCCAGTACTTC. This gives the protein CATSDLPYPLAEGEETQYF.

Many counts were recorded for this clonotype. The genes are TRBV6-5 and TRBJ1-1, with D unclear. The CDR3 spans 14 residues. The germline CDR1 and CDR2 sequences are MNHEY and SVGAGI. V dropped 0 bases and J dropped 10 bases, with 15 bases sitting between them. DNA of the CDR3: TGTGCCAGCAGTTACTCCAGAACCCCCGGTGGAGCTTTCTTT. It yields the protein CASSYSRTPGGAFF.

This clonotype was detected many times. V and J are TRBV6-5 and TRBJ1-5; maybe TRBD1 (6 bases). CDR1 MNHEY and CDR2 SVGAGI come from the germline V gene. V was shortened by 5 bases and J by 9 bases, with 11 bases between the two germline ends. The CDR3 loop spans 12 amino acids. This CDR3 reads CASSHWTAPQHF. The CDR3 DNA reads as TGTGCCAGCAGTCACTGGACAGCGCCCCAGCATTTT.

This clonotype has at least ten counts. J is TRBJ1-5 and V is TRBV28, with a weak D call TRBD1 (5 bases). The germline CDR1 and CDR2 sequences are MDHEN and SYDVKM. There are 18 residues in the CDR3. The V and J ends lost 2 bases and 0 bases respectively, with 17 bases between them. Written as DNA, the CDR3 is TGTGCCAGCAGTTTACTCCGCCTGGGGCGGCATAGCAATCAGCCCCAGCATTTT. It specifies CASSLLRLGRHSNQPQHF.

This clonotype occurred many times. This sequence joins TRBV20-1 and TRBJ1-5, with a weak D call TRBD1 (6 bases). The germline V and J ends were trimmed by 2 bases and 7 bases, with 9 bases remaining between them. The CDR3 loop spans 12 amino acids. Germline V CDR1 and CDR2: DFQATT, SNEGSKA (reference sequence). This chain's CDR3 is CSARTGPQPQHF. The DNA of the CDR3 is TGCAGTGCTAGAACAGGGCCCCAGCCCCAGCATTTT.

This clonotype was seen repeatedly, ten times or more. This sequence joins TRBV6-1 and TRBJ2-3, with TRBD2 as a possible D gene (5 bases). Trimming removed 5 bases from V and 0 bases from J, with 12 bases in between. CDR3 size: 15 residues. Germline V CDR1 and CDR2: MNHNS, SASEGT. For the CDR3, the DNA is TGTGCCAGCAGTCCGAGGCTAGCCAGCACAGATACGCAGTATTTT. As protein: CASSPRLASTDTQYF.

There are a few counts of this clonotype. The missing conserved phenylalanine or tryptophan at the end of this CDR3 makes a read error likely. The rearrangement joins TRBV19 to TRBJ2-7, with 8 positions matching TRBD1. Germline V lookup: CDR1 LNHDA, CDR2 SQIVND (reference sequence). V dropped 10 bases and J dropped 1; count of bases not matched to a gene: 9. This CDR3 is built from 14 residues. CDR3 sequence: CATQLTGESYEQYS. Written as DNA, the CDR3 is TGTGCCACCCAATTGACAGGGGAATCCTACGAGCAGTACTCC.

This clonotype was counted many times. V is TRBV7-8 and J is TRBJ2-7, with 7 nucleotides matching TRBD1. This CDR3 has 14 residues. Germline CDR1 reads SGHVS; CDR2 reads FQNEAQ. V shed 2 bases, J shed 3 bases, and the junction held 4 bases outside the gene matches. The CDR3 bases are TGTGCCAGCAGCTTATTCGGGACAGACTACGAGCAGTACTTC. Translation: CASSLFGTDYEQYF.

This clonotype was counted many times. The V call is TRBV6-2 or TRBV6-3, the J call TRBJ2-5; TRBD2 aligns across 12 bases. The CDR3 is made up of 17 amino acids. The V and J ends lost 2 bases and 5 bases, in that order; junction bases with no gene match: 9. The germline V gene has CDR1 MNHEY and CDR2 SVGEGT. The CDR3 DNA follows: TGTGCCAGCAGTTACCGGGCTAGCGGGGGGGCCGCTGAGACCCAGTACTTC. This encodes CASSYRASGGAAETQYF.

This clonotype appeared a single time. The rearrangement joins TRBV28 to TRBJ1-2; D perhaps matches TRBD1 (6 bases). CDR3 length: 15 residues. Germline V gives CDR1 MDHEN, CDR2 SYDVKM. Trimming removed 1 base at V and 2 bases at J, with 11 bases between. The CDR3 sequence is CASSLFGQGNYGYTF. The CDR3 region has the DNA TGTGCCAGCAGTTTATTTGGGCAGGGGAACTATGGCTACACCTTC.

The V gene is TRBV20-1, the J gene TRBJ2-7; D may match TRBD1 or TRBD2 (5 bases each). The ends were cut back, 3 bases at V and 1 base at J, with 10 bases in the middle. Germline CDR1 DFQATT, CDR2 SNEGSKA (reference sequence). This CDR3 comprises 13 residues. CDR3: CSARRDGSYEQYF. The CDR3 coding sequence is TGCAGTGCTAGGAGGGACGGGTCCTACGAGCAGTACTTC.

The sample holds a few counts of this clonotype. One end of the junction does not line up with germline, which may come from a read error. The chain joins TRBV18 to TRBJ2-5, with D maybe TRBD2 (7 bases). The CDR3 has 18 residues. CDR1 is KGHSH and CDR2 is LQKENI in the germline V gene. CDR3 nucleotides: TGTGCCAGCTCACCACGCCCGAAGGCGGGGGCGTACCAAGAGGCCCAGTACTTC. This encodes CASSPRPKAGAYQEAQYF.